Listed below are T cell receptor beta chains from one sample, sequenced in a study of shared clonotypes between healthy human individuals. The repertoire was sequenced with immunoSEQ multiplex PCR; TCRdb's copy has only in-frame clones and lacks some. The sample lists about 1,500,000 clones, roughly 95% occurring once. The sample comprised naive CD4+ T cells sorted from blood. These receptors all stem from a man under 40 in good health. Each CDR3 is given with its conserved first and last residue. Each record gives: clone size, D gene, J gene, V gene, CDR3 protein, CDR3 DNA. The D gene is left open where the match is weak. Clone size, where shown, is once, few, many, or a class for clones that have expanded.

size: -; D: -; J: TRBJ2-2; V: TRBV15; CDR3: CATSRDRAGELFF; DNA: TGTGCCACCAGCAGAGATCGGGCGGGGGAGCTGTTTTTT
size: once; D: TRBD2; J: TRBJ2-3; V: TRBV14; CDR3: CASSQDLRASGSTDTQYF; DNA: TGTGCCAGCAGCCAAGATCTGAGGGCTAGCGGTAGCACAGATACGCAGTATTTT
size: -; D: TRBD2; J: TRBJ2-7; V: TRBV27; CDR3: CASSLAVIGLAGTYEQYF; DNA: TGTGCCAGCAGTTTGGCCGTGATTGGACTAGCGGGAACCTACGAGCAGTACTTC
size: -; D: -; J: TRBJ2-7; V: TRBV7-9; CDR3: CASSFQGGFYEQYF; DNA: TGTGCCAGCAGCTTCCAGGGAGGCTTCTACGAGCAGTACTTC
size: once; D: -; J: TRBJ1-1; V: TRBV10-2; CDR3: CASNVGISGDEAFF; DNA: TGCGCCAGCAATGTGGGCATTTCAGGCGATGAAGCTTTCTTT
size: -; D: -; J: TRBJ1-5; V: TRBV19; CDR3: CASGGRVSGQPQHF; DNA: TGTGCCAGTGGTGGCAGGGTTTCGGGACAGCCCCAGCATTTT
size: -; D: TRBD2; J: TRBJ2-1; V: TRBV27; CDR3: CASSSGTSGDNEQFF; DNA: TGTGCCAGCAGTTCCGGGACTAGCGGAGACAATGAGCAGTTCTTC
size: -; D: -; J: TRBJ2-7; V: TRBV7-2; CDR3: CASSLGASGLSLYEQYF; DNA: TGTGCCAGCAGCTTGGGGGCGTCGGGACTTTCCCTCTACGAGCAGTACTTC
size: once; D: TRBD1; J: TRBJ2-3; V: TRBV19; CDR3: CASRRQGITDTQYF; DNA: TGTGCCAGTAGGCGACAGGGGATCACAGATACGCAGTATTTT
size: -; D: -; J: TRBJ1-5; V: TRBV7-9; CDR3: CASSSASTQGYQPQHF; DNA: TGTGCCAGCAGCTCTGCCTCAACACAGGGTTATCAGCCCCAGCATTTT
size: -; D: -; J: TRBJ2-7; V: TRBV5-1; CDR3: CASSFVTGSLSEQYF; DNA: TGCGCCAGCAGCTTTGTTACAGGGTCTCTGAGCGAGCAGTACTTC
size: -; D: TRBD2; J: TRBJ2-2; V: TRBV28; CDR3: CASSLGGRGGELFF; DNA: TGTGCCAGCAGTTTAGGAGGGAGGGGCGGGGAGCTGTTTTTT
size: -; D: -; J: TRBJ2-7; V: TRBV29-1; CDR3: CSVGATGTESYEQYF; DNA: TGCAGCGTTGGGGCGACCGGGACGGAGTCTTACGAGCAGTACTTC
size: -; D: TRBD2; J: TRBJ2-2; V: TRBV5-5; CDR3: CASSRGLAGVARELFF; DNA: TGTGCCAGCAGCCGCGGACTAGCGGGAGTAGCTCGGGAGCTGTTTTTT
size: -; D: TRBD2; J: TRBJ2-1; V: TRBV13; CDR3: CASSKTSGTNEQFF; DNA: TGTGCCAGCAGCAAGACTAGCGGGACAAATGAGCAGTTCTTC